Following are 6 T cell receptor beta chains from one sample sequenced in a study of shared T cell receptors in the human thymus (dated by TCRdb to the early 2020s). The library was produced with the immunoSEQ multiplex PCR assay. TCRdb took over this immuneACCESS table, retaining in-frame rearrangements with V and J assigned. Such tables are incomplete; in checked studies, under half of the missing clones stem from an unresolved V gene, and the remainder is unexplained. The sample includes 630,000 or so clones, with approximately 89% observed a single time. The top ten hold roughly 0.0086% of the sample. This sample also appeared in a second study, on human thymus T cells.

The sample was thymocytes. These receptors all come from a boy under two years old with a congenital heart defect. Donor details come from another sample of the same person, matched by shared clones.

The chain has TRBV4-2 and TRBJ2-7, with 9 bases that match TRBD1. The CDR3 loop spans 13 amino acids. Looked up from germline, CDR1 is LGHNA and CDR2 is YNFKEQ. The J segment lost 6 bases and the V segment lost 5 bases, leaving 5 bases of the junction unmatched. CDR3 nucleotide sequence: TGTGCCAGCAGCTCGGGGACAGGGCGCGAGCAGTACTTC. Translating it yields CASSSGTGREQYF.

This chain uses TRBV28 with TRBJ2-3, with a possible D match to TRBD1 (5 bases). Trimming left V 5 bases short and J 2 bases short, with 26 bases between. In germline, CDR1 is MDHEN, CDR2 SYDVKM. This CDR3 spans 19 amino acids. In nucleotides, the CDR3 is TGTGCCAGCAGTCGCCGACAGCAGCGAGTTCCCGAGTTCACAGATACGCAGTATTTT. Protein product: CASSRRQQRVPEFTDTQYF.

This chain joins TRBV28 and TRBJ1-5; 10 nucleotides agree with TRBD1. V was pared by 6 bases and J by 2 bases, with 16 bases of the junction left unmatched. The CDR3 covers 19 residues. CDR1 is MDHEN, CDR2 SYDVKM, per germline. The chain's CDR3 is CASSDSRDRGMVGNQPQHF. The CDR3 DNA is TGTGCCAGCAGCGACAGCCGGGACAGGGGAATGGTAGGCAATCAGCCCCAGCATTTT. The variable domain in full, completed from reference TRBV28 and TRBJ1-5, reads DVKVTQSSRYLVKRTGEKVFLECVQDMDHENMFWYRQDPGLGLRLIYFSYDVKMKEKGDIPEGYSVSREKKERFSLILESASTNQTSMYLCASSDSRDRGMVGNQPQHFGDGTRLSIL.

The rearrangement joins TRBV9 to TRBJ2-3; perhaps TRBD2 as D (6 bases). V lost 0 bases to trimming and J lost 2 bases, with 10 bases between them. The CDR3 runs 15 residues. Germline V gene sequence: CDR1 SGDLS, CDR2 YYNGEE. In DNA, the CDR3 is TGTGCCAGCAGCGTAGGGGGACTCCTCACAGATACGCAGTATTTT. Protein product: CASSVGGLLTDTQYF.

The chain joins TRBV25-1 to TRBJ2-1; D unclear. Germline assignment: CDR1 MGHDK and CDR2 SYGVNS. V gave up 2 bases and J gave up 6 bases, with 8 bases separating them. The CDR3 has 13 amino acids. CDR3 amino acids: CASSEGLRNEQFF. The CDR3 region has the DNA TGTGCCAGCAGTGAAGGTTTGCGCAATGAGCAGTTCTTC.

CDR3 protein: CASRGQGNTEAFF. The CDR3 nucleotides read TGTGCCAGCAGGGGACAGGGGAACACTGAAGCTTTCTTT. The chain carries TRBV9 and TRBJ1-1; 9 bases are shared with TRBD1. This CDR3 is 13 amino acids long. Germline lookup yields CDR1 SGDLS and CDR2 YYNGEE. Trimming removed 5 bases from V and 1 base from J; junction bases left unmatched: 0.